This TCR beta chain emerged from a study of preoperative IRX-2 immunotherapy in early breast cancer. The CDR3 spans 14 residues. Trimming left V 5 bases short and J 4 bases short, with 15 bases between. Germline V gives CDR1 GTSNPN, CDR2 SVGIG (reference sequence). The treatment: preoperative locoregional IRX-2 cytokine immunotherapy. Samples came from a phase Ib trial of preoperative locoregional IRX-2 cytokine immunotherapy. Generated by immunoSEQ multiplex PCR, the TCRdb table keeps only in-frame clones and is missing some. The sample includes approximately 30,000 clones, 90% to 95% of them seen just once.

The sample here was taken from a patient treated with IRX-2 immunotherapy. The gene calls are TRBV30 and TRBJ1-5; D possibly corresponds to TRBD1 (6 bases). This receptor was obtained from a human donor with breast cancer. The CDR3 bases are TGTGCCTGGGCACTGGACAGTATTAATCAGCCCCAGCATTTT. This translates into CAWALDSINQPQHF.